This section outlines one TCR beta chain sequence together with its context. The CDR3 length is 11 residues. Deletions cut 8 bases from V and 5 bases from J, with 9 bases between. Germline V gene sequence: CDR1 SEHNR, CDR2 FQNEAQ (reference sequence). Only in-frame clones appear in the TCRdb table, and some are missing; sequencing was by immunoSEQ multiplex PCR. This table has fewer than 90,000 clones, around four fifths appearing once. The time point denotes: after dendritic cell vaccination, including at tumor progression/relapse. Isocitrate dehydrogenase mutation was absent in all glioblastoma patients. These data belong to a study of glioma-infiltrating T cells after dendritic cell vaccination. As for the study in general: Between the early 2000s and the early 2010s, patients got autologous tumor lysate-pulsed dendritic cell vaccines.

The TCR originated in a human donor with glioblastoma. The J gene is TRBJ2-5, the V gene TRBV7-9, with no clear D. The sample was blood, taken after dendritic cell vaccination. CDR3 DNA sequence: TGTGCCAGCGCGTTCCTCGAGACCCAGTACTTC. Translating gives CASAFLETQYF.